These 32 T cell receptor beta chains were sequenced from one sample in a study of shared clonotypes between healthy human individuals (dated by TCRdb to the early 2020s). Library generation was performed with the immunoSEQ multiplex PCR assay. Entries here come from immuneACCESS through TCRdb and include only in-frame sequences with V and J called. Some clones fail to appear in such tables; in the studies checked, an unresolved V gene covers under half of the shortfall, and the cause of the remainder is unknown. For this sample there are about 1.5 million clones; about 98% appear just once. The top ten clonotypes cover about 0.45% of the sample. The specimen sequenced was naive CD4+ T cells sorted from blood. According to the study, the label for this sample's cell subset or site signals: CD45RA+ positively selected. The receptors stem from a young man in good health.

CDR3 in amino acids: CASSLNVDSLFSGNTIYF. The CDR3 bases are TGTGCCAGCAGCTTGAACGTCGACAGCCTTTTCTCTGGAAACACCATATATTTT. The genes are TRBV7-8 and TRBJ1-3; D perhaps matches TRBD1 (5 bases). The CDR3 extends over 18 amino acids. Trimming removed 3 bases at V and 0 bases at J, with 18 bases between. Germline lookup yields CDR1 SGHVS and CDR2 FQNEAQ.

The V call is TRBV29-1, the J call TRBJ1-1; D remains ambiguous. V shed 3 bases and J shed 2 bases, with 10 bases lying between them. Germline lookup yields CDR1 SQVTM and CDR2 ANQGSEA. The CDR3 is 13 amino acids. The CDR3 region is CSVEIAANTEAFF. As DNA, the CDR3 is TGCAGCGTTGAGATCGCGGCAAACACTGAAGCTTTCTTT.

This chain connects TRBV11-2 to TRBJ2-5; possible D gene TRBD1, 6 bases. V lost 5 bases and J 5 bases, leaving 15 bases between the germline ends. This CDR3 is 14 amino acids long. Looked up from germline, CDR1 is SGHAT and CDR2 is FQNNGV. CDR3 region: CASSPTGPEETQYF. The CDR3 nucleotides are TGTGCCAGCAGCCCCACAGGGCCGGAGGAGACCCAGTACTTC.

V gene TRBV27 combines with J gene TRBJ2-1, with 9 bases matching TRBD2. Germline trimming cut 5 bases from V and 7 bases from J; bases unmatched to any gene: 6. The CDR3 spans 14 residues. Germline V gives CDR1 MNHEY, CDR2 SMNVEV (reference sequence). CDR3 nucleotides: TGTGCCAGCAGTATGCTAGCGGGATGGAATGAGCAGTTCTTC. This encodes CASSMLAGWNEQFF.

The V call is TRBV7-2, the J call TRBJ2-7; D unresolved. In germline, CDR1 is SGHTA, CDR2 FQGNSA. The ends were cut back, 0 bases at V and 3 bases at J, with 6 bases in the middle. CDR3 length: 13 amino acids. The CDR3 DNA follows: TGTGCCAGCAGCTTAGCTGGCCACTACGAGCAGTACTTC. Its protein product is CASSLAGHYEQYF.

The chain recombines TRBV10-3 with TRBJ2-7; the match to TRBD2 covers 12 bases. Per the germline V gene, CDR1 is ENHRY and CDR2 is SYGVKD. The CDR3 is 18 amino acids. V shed 5 bases and J 1 base; nucleotides not matched to a gene: 12. CDR3 DNA sequence: TGTGCCATCAGTCCTAGCGGGAGGGCATTGGGTGGTTCCTACGAGCAGTACTTC. This sequence encodes CAISPSGRALGGSYEQYF.

The rearrangement joins TRBV6-1 to TRBJ1-5; a possible D gene is TRBD1 (5 bases). V dropped 7 bases and J dropped 0 bases, with 10 bases sitting between them. Germline CDR1 and CDR2: MNHNS and SASEGT. CDR3 size: 14 residues. Here the CDR3 DNA reads TGTGCCAGCACAGGGCCCTATAGCAATCAGCCCCAGCATTTT. It yields the protein CASTGPYSNQPQHF.

This clone was detected only once. The V call is TRBV28, the J call TRBJ1-3; D is undetermined. The CDR3 totals 13 residues. V lost 3 bases, J lost 5 bases, and 8 bases lay in between. Germline CDR1 and CDR2: MDHEN and SYDVKM. Here the CDR3 reads CASSFPLRNTIYF. The CDR3 DNA sequence: TGTGCCAGCAGTTTCCCCCTTCGAAACACCATATATTTT.

The rearrangement links TRBV9 to TRBJ2-2; D unclear. This CDR3 comprises 11 residues. Germline CDR1 SGDLS, CDR2 YYNGEE. Trimming cost V 7 bases and J 4 bases, with 5 bases left between them. The CDR3 sequence: CASGPTGELFF. The CDR3 nucleotides are TGTGCCAGCGGTCCCACCGGGGAGCTGTTTTTT.

As regards this clone: Other DNA sequences in the same sample also yield this CDR3. The J gene is TRBJ2-7, the V gene TRBV27; D is ambiguous. Between the trimmed V and J ends, which lost 6 bases and 0 bases, there was a span of 3 bases. Germline lookup yields CDR1 MNHEY and CDR2 SMNVEV (reference sequence). This CDR3 contains 11 residues. CDR3: CASRSSYEQYF. The CDR3 nucleotides read TGTGCCAGCAGGAGCTCCTACGAGCAGTACTTC.

The CDR3 bases are TGTGCCACTGCCCTTGGACAGTCGAACACTGAAGCTTTCTTT. Its protein product is CATALGQSNTEAFF. The rearrangement links TRBV2 to TRBJ1-1, with a weak D call TRBD1 (6 bases). The length of the CDR3 is 14 residues. The V gene's germline CDR1 is SNHLY and CDR2 FYNNEI. Trimming cost V 10 bases and J 1 base, with 16 bases left between them.

The chain couples TRBV10-1 to TRBJ2-7; possible D gene TRBD2, 5 bases. Between the trimmed V and J ends, which lost 3 bases and 7 bases, there was a span of 16 bases. CDR3 size: 14 residues. In germline, CDR1 is WNHNN, CDR2 SYGVQD (reference sequence). CDR3 nucleotides: TGCGCCAGCAGTGATGTTTTACGGACGGGAGAGCAGTACTTC. Translated: CASSDVLRTGEQYF.

This rearrangement joins TRBV9 to TRBJ2-1; 7 bases map to TRBD2. The CDR3 runs to 15 residues. J gave up 2 bases and V 4 bases, and 6 bases lay outside the gene matches. Germline V CDR1 and CDR2: SGDLS, YYNGEE. As DNA, the CDR3 is TGTGCCAGCAGCCAAACTAGCGAGGCCTACAATGAGCAGTTCTTC. Protein: CASSQTSEAYNEQFF. The full variable domain, with the rest looked up from reference TRBV9 and TRBJ2-1, is DSGVTQTPKHLITATGQRVTLRCSPRSGDLSVYWYQQSLDQGLQFLIQYYNGEERAKGNILERFSAQQFPDLHSELNLSSLELGDSALYFCASSQTSEAYNEQFFGPGTRLTVL.

This rearrangement joins TRBV7-8 to TRBJ1-1; 11 nucleotides align to TRBD1. This CDR3 has 15 residues. J was trimmed by 2 bases and V by 5 bases; bases with no gene match: 4. Looked up from germline, CDR1 is SGHVS and CDR2 is FQNEAQ. Here the CDR3 DNA reads TGTGCCAGCAGCCCCGGGACAGGGGGTAACACTGAAGCTTTCTTT. It yields the protein CASSPGTGGNTEAFF. Based on the CDR3 plus reference TRBV7-8 and TRBJ1-1, the full variable domain is GAGVSQSPRYKVAKRGQDVALRCDPISGHVSLFWYQQALGQGPEFLTYFQNEAQLDKSGLPSDRFFAERPEGSVSTLKIQRTQQEDSAVYLCASSPGTGGNTEAFFGQGTRLTVV.

Comment on this clone: Other nucleotide sequences in the sample specify the same CDR3. This chain uses TRBV5-1 with TRBJ1-1, with D hard to call. The germline V and J ends were trimmed by 2 bases and 3 bases, with 8 bases remaining between them. Germline loops: CDR1 SGHRS, CDR2 YFSETQ. This CDR3 spans 13 amino acids. The DNA for the CDR3 is TGCGCCAGCAGCTTAAGCGGAGACACTGAAGCTTTCTTT. Translating it yields CASSLSGDTEAFF.

The genes are TRBV9 and TRBJ2-2; unclear D gene. The germline V and J ends were trimmed by 0 bases and 6 bases, with 12 bases remaining between them. Germline CDR1 and CDR2: SGDLS and YYNGEE. The CDR3 is 15 amino acids. CDR3 sequence (DNA): TGTGCCAGCAGCGTAGATCCTTCCGTGGCCGGGGAGCTGTTTTTT. Translating gives CASSVDPSVAGELFF.

The chain uses TRBV7-2 and TRBJ2-1; D may correspond to TRBD1 or TRBD2 (5 bases each). Germline values: CDR1 SGHTA, CDR2 FQGNSA. The V gene lost 6 bases and the J gene lost 0 bases, with 12 bases spanning the gap. This CDR3 has 15 residues. Here the CDR3 reads CASRGHGSSYNEQFF. The CDR3 DNA is TGTGCCAGCAGGGGGCATGGGAGCTCCTACAATGAGCAGTTCTTC.

V and J are TRBV19 and TRBJ1-1, with 11 bases fitting TRBD1. This CDR3 comprises 17 residues. Germline-derived CDR1 and CDR2 are LNHDA and SQIVND (reference sequence). Losses at the gene ends were 3 bases for V and 4 bases for J; bases not matched to a gene: 10. This CDR3 is CASSMSPGQGVSTEAFF. CDR3 DNA sequence: TGTGCCAGTAGTATGTCACCGGGACAGGGGGTGAGCACTGAAGCTTTCTTT.

The chain employs TRBV28 and TRBJ2-7; 11 bases map to TRBD1. Germline values: CDR1 MDHEN, CDR2 SYDVKM. With V trimmed by 6 bases and J by 6 bases, 10 bases remained unmatched. CDR3 length: 15 amino acids. As DNA, the CDR3 is TGTGCCAGCAGAGATATGCGGGACAGGGGGACCGAGCAGTACTTC. Translation: CASRDMRDRGTEQYF.

CDR3 sequence: CASSPGATSNYGYTF. As DNA, the CDR3 is TGTGCCAGCTCACCGGGGGCCACTTCTAACTATGGCTACACCTTC. The V call is TRBV18, the J call TRBJ1-2; D might be TRBD1 (6 bases). V lost 3 bases and J 0 bases, leaving 11 bases between the germline ends. The CDR3 runs to 15 residues. CDR1 is KGHSH, CDR2 LQKENI, per germline.

This chain links TRBV10-3 with TRBJ2-2; D is possibly TRBD2 (5 bases). Trimming removed 6 bases from V and 5 bases from J, with 7 bases in between. Germline loops: CDR1 ENHRY, CDR2 SYGVKD. This CDR3 has 12 residues. This chain's CDR3 is CAISSGTGELFF. The CDR3 DNA reads as TGTGCCATCAGCTCGGGGACCGGGGAGCTGTTTTTT.

The chain couples TRBV4-3 to TRBJ1-4, with D unresolved. Germline V lookup: CDR1 LGHNA, CDR2 YSLEER. The CDR3 runs to 14 residues. With 4 bases removed from V and 4 bases from J, the gap between germline ends came to 10 bases. CDR3 sequence (DNA): TGCGCCAGCAGCCCCGGACTCCGTAATGAAAAACTGTTTTTT. Its protein is CASSPGLRNEKLFF.

The chain uses TRBV28 and TRBJ1-1; 7 positions match TRBD1. Unmatched junction bases numbered 9, after V lost 5 bases and J lost 3 bases. This CDR3 is built from 15 residues. Germline V gives CDR1 MDHEN, CDR2 SYDVKM. CDR3 DNA sequence: TGTGCCAGCAGTGCGAGACAGGGATGGGACACTGAAGCTTTCTTT. As protein: CASSARQGWDTEAFF.

The rearrangement uses TRBV28 and TRBJ2-7; TRBD1 matches 7 bases. The V segment lost 3 bases and the J segment 2 bases; nucleotides outside the gene matches: 7. Germline values: CDR1 MDHEN, CDR2 SYDVKM. The CDR3 loop spans 15 amino acids. The CDR3 here is CASSLGTVTTYEQYF. The CDR3 region has the DNA TGTGCCAGCAGTTTGGGGACAGTGACTACCTACGAGCAGTACTTC. The whole variable domain, remainder taken from reference TRBV28 and TRBJ2-7, is DVKVTQSSRYLVKRTGEKVFLECVQDMDHENMFWYRQDPGLGLRLIYFSYDVKMKEKGDIPEGYSVSREKKERFSLILESASTNQTSMYLCASSLGTVTTYEQYFGPGTRLTVT.

This chain joins TRBV18 and TRBJ2-3, with a possible D match to TRBD1 (6 bases). The germline CDR1 and CDR2 sequences are KGHSH and LQKENI. There are 15 residues in the CDR3. Trimming cost V 1 base and J 3 bases, with 11 bases left between them. The CDR3 is CASSPRTALTDTQYF. The CDR3 coding sequence is TGTGCCAGCTCACCACGGACAGCCTTGACAGATACGCAGTATTTT.

The CDR3 coding sequence is TGTGCCAGCGGGCTTCTAGTTGAGCAGTTCTTC. Translating it yields CASGLLVEQFF. The chain employs TRBV7-9 and TRBJ2-1; no definite D call. The CDR3 has 11 residues. CDR1 is SEHNR, CDR2 FQNEAQ, per germline (reference sequence). The V end was cut by 8 bases, the J end by 9 bases, with 11 bases between.

The chain employs TRBV10-2 and TRBJ2-5; the D call may be TRBD1 or TRBD2 (5 bases each). CDR1 and CDR2 (germline): WSHSY, SAAADI. CDR3 size: 11 residues. With 4 bases removed from V and 10 bases from J, the gap between germline ends came to 10 bases. The CDR3 bases are TGCGCCAGCAGTGTAGAGGGGAGCCAGTACTTC. This codes for CASSVEGSQYF.

This rearrangement joins TRBV2 to TRBJ2-7, with TRBD2 matching over 11 bases. This CDR3 has 17 residues. In germline, CDR1 is SNHLY, CDR2 FYNNEI. V trimming: 3 bases; J trimming: 0 bases; junction bases outside the gene matches: 7. CDR3 DNA sequence: TGTGCCAGCAGTGATCCCGGACTAGCGGGCAGCTCCTACGAGCAGTACTTC. Protein: CASSDPGLAGSSYEQYF.

The CDR3 loop reads CASSPSASGSSYEQYF. Here the CDR3 DNA reads TGTGCCAGCAGCCCCTCCGCAAGCGGTAGCTCCTACGAGCAGTACTTC. The chain employs TRBV7-3 and TRBJ2-7; D perhaps matches TRBD2 (5 bases). With 5 bases removed from V and 0 bases from J, the gap between germline ends came to 17 bases. The CDR3 extends over 16 amino acids. Germline V CDR1 and CDR2: SGHTA, FQGTGA.

The chain couples TRBV4-1 to TRBJ2-4, with no clear D. CDR1 MGHRA and CDR2 YSYEKL come from the germline V gene. The V gene lost 3 bases and the J gene lost 0 bases, with 21 bases spanning the gap. The CDR3 covers 19 residues. For the CDR3, the DNA is TGCGCCAGCAGCCAGGGTCCCAGAGAAGGCTCCCCAGCCAAAAACATTCAGTACTTC. Residues: CASSQGPREGSPAKNIQYF.

This clone has only one observation. The junction differs from germline at one of its ends, possibly a read error. V gene TRBV4-1 combines with J gene TRBJ2-3, with TRBD2 matching over 11 bases. The germline gives CDR1 MGHRA, CDR2 YSYEKL. This CDR3 has 14 amino acids. The CDR3 is CASSQGGGSGRAVF. The CDR3, as DNA: TGCGCCAGCAGCCAAGGGGGGGGTAGCGGGAGGGCCGTTTTT.

The genes are TRBV5-1 and TRBJ2-1, with D tentatively TRBD2 (5 bases). Germline CDR1 SGHRS, CDR2 YFSETQ. Between the trimmed V and J ends, which lost 4 bases and 0 bases, there was a span of 11 bases. The CDR3 runs to 15 residues. The CDR3 nucleotides are TGCGCCAGCAGCACGGACTCCCTCTCCTACAATGAGCAGTTCTTC. Encoded protein: CASSTDSLSYNEQFF.